Following are 14 T cell receptor beta chains from one sample sequenced in a study of cytomegalovirus exposure and HLA in healthy donors. Vbeta (60) and Jbeta (13) primers were used in the PCR. Using immunoSEQ multiplex PCR, the repertoire was profiled, and TCRdb retains in-frame clones only, with some absent. This repertoire shows some 140,000 clones, around 82% found once; its top ten account for approximately 5.6%. Sequenced material: PBMCs. The receptors were sampled from a woman aged 40 to 50 in good health and CMV-seropositive.

Only a few counts were recorded for this clone. This chain links TRBV6-1 with TRBJ2-7; 8 nucleotides align to TRBD1. J gave up 3 bases and V 8 bases, and 3 bases lay outside the gene matches. The CDR3 contains 12 residues. Germline V gene data show CDR1 as MNHNS and CDR2 as SASEGT. CDR3 region: CASGTGGYEQYF. As DNA, the CDR3 is TGTGCCAGCGGTACAGGGGGCTACGAGCAGTACTTC.

The chain carries TRBV6-5 and TRBJ1-5; a possible D gene is TRBD1 (5 bases). This CDR3 is 14 amino acids long. From germline, CDR1 is MNHEY and CDR2 SVGAGI. The V gene lost 5 bases and the J gene lost 1 base, with 9 bases spanning the gap. The CDR3 bases are TGTGCCAGCAGTCCCAGGGTGAGCAATCAGCCCCAGCATTTT. This encodes CASSPRVSNQPQHF.

V usage is TRBV9 and J usage is TRBJ1-2; D call uncertain. There are 17 residues in the CDR3. Deletions cut 5 bases from V and 10 bases from J, with 30 bases between. Germline loops: CDR1 SGDLS, CDR2 YYNGEE. The DNA for the CDR3 is TGTGCCAGCAGTCATCAAAAATTCGAGTCACCGAGGTTTGACTACACCTTC. This codes for CASSHQKFESPRFDYTF.

The genes are TRBV6-4 and TRBJ2-2, with 8 bases aligning to TRBD2. The CDR3 has 14 residues. CDR1 is MRHNA and CDR2 is SNTAGT in the germline V gene. The V gene end was trimmed by 7 bases and the J gene end by 4 bases; junction bases not matched to a gene: 5. CDR3 residues: CASKREPGTGELFF. DNA for the CDR3: TGTGCCAGCAAGCGGGAGCCGGGCACCGGGGAGCTGTTTTTT.

The chain employs TRBV29-1 and TRBJ2-7; TRBD1 might be the D (6 bases). CDR1 and CDR2 from the germline V gene are SQVTM and ANQGSEA. The CDR3 has 12 residues. V was clipped by 5 bases and J by 4 bases, with 12 bases between them. The DNA for the CDR3 is TGCAGCGTTAACGGACAGTCGTACGAGCAGTACTTC. Translation: CSVNGQSYEQYF.

This clone was counted a few times. The chain has TRBV6-5 and TRBJ1-1, with 10 nucleotides matching TRBD1. The trim removed 8 bases at V and 6 bases at J, leaving 6 bases unmatched. There are 13 residues in the CDR3. The V gene's germline CDR1 is MNHEY and CDR2 SVGAGI. Here the CDR3 reads CASRRDRGAEAFF. Written as DNA, the CDR3 is TGTGCCAGCCGCCGGGACAGGGGAGCTGAAGCTTTCTTT.

The V gene is TRBV27, the J gene TRBJ1-1, with 7 nucleotides matching TRBD1. Germline V CDR1 and CDR2: MNHEY, SMNVEV (reference sequence). The V gene end was trimmed by 9 bases and the J gene end by 1 base; junction bases not matched to a gene: 2. CDR3 size: 12 residues. Here the CDR3 DNA reads TGTGCCAGTCGACAGGGGAACACTGAAGCTTTCTTT. Its translation: CASRQGNTEAFF.

The V and J genes are TRBV10-3 and TRBJ2-1; D is uncertain. The germline V gene has CDR1 ENHRY and CDR2 SYGVKD. The CDR3 extends over 15 amino acids. Trimming stripped 4 bases from V and 7 bases from J, with 17 bases between. CDR3 region: CAISGVTLASNEQFF. The CDR3, as DNA: TGTGCCATCAGTGGGGTTACATTAGCCTCGAATGAGCAGTTCTTC.

V usage is TRBV7-9 and J usage is TRBJ2-7; 7 positions agree with TRBD2. CDR1 and CDR2 from the germline V gene are SEHNR and FQNEAQ (reference sequence). The CDR3 has 15 amino acids. The V and J ends lost 5 bases and 3 bases, in that order; junction bases with no gene match: 10. The CDR3 sequence: CASSTLGGVGYEQYF. For the CDR3, the DNA is TGTGCCAGCAGCACCCTGGGGGGGGTTGGCTACGAGCAGTACTTC.

The chain combines TRBV9 with TRBJ2-5; D might be TRBD2 (6 bases). CDR3 length equals 16 residues. V was trimmed by 0 bases and J by 1 base, leaving 13 bases between them. CDR1 is SGDLS and CDR2 is YYNGEE in the germline V gene. For the CDR3, the DNA is TGTGCCAGCAGCGTAGGCGGCAGGGACTTCCAAGAGACCCAGTACTTC. This encodes CASSVGGRDFQETQYF.

The chain couples TRBV2 to TRBJ2-2, with 8 bases matching TRBD2. Trimming at V came to 11 bases and at J to 5 bases, leaving 10 bases not matched to a gene. The CDR3 has 14 residues. From germline, CDR1 is SNHLY and CDR2 FYNNEI. Here the CDR3 reads CASRERERTGELFF. The CDR3, as DNA: TGTGCCTCCAGGGAGCGGGAGAGGACCGGGGAGCTGTTTTTT.

The V and J genes are TRBV7-9 and TRBJ2-7; D possibly corresponds to TRBD1 (6 bases). Germline lookup yields CDR1 SEHNR and CDR2 FQNEAQ (reference sequence). CDR3 length: 16 residues. The V end lost 3 bases, the J end lost 1 base, and 16 bases lay between the germline ends. CDR3 loop: CASSLGAAGASYEQYF. CDR3 sequence (DNA): TGTGCCAGCAGCTTGGGAGCGGCAGGGGCTTCCTACGAGCAGTACTTC.

The chain couples TRBV5-6 to TRBJ2-5; 9 bases fit TRBD2. The last part of the DNA fits TRBJ2-7 better; the J call may be wrong. This CDR3 contains 17 residues. Germline V gene data show CDR1 as SGHDT and CDR2 as YYEEEE. The CDR3 region has the DNA TGTGCCAGCAGCTTGGCTCTAGCGGGAACGAGCAGTTACGAGCAGTACTTC. Translating it yields CASSLALAGTSSYEQYF.

The chain couples TRBV2 to TRBJ2-1; 10 nucleotides agree with TRBD2. The CDR3 is 12 residues long. The V and J ends lost 6 bases and 15 bases, in that order; junction bases with no gene match: 8. Looked up from germline, CDR1 is SNHLY and CDR2 is FYNNEI. CDR3 nucleotide sequence: TGTGCCAGCAGAAATAGCGGGGGGAGTTCGTTCTTC. Translation gives CASRNSGGSSFF.